This T cell receptor beta chain was retrieved from a study of T cell repertoires in cytomegalovirus infection. Looking at the study overall: Epitope selection comprised recently identified HLA-C-restricted CMV epitopes and well-studied HLA-B-restricted CMV epitopes.

Remarks on this clonotype: Its target is not known.

MiXCR, applied by TCRdb to the reads, yields one record per CDR3 protein. The top ten hold over 11% of the sample, which has approximately 910,000 distinct CDR3 sequences, less than 35% seen once. The CDR3 consists of 18 residues. The V end lost 7 bases, the J end lost 8 bases, and 32 bases lay between the germline ends. Germline V CDR1 and CDR2: SEHNR, FQNEAQ (reference sequence). Sequencing was performed on cultured CD8+ T cells from PBMCs, taken from culture after CMV antigen stimulation. The V and J genes are TRBV7-9 and TRBJ1-2; D call uncertain. This clonotype originated in a human donor in good health (CMV status not recorded). Some clones in this sample may be carry-over from other donors' samples. CDR3 nucleotide sequence: TGTGCCAGCACCTCATCGGAAGCGGTTGCTTTGGGTCGCTTCGGCTACACCTTC. It encodes CASTSSEAVALGRFGYTF. Supplemented by reference TRBV7-9 and TRBJ1-2, the full variable domain reads DTGVSQNPRHKITKRGQNVTFRCDPISEHNRLYWYRQTLGQGPEFLTYFQNEAQLEKSRLLSDRFSAERPKGSFSTLEIQRTEQGDSAMYLCASTSSEAVALGRFGYTFGSGTRLTVV.